These 8 T cell receptor beta chains were sequenced from one sample in a study of CD8+ T cells in alopecia areata. Extraction of RNA preceded its reverse transcription into cDNA, which served as the sequencing template. This table comes from immunoSEQ multiplex PCR, and its TCRdb copy is limited to in-frame clones, with some not included. The top ten hold 15% to 20% of the sample, which has 95,000 to 100,000 clones, 60% seen once. The treatment denotes: oral pan-JAK inhibitor, 5-10 mg twice daily. Here the sequenced sample was CD8+ T cells sorted from blood, taken at approximately week 56, from a patient treated with tofacitinib. Receptors were obtained from a human donor with alopecia areata.

In this sample, this clone turned up a few times. V and J are TRBV13 and TRBJ2-2, with D perhaps matching TRBD1 (6 bases). The CDR3 has 17 residues. From germline, CDR1 is PRHDT and CDR2 FYEKMQ (reference sequence). Trimming removed 5 bases at V and 0 bases at J, with 16 bases between. In DNA, the CDR3 is TGTGCCAGCAGCCCCCGGACAGATACCTCGAACACCGGGGAGCTGTTTTTT. This encodes CASSPRTDTSNTGELFF.

The chain links TRBV5-6 to TRBJ2-7, with a tentative D call TRBD1 (6 bases). Trimming left V 5 bases short and J 6 bases short, with 18 bases between. This CDR3 contains 14 residues. The V gene's germline CDR1 is SGHDT and CDR2 YYEEEE. CDR3 nucleotide sequence: TGTGCCAGCAGTACGGAAACAGGGATCCGCGAGCAGTACTTC. Amino acid sequence: CASSTETGIREQYF.

CDR3 DNA sequence: TGTGCCAGCAGCCAGGAAGCGGGTGCCTACAATGAGCAGTTCTTC. This sequence encodes CASSQEAGAYNEQFF. V usage is TRBV4-2 and J usage is TRBJ2-1; TRBD2 is a possible D gene (6 bases). Germline V gene data show CDR1 as LGHNA and CDR2 as YNFKEQ. This CDR3 is 15 amino acids long. V was pared by 3 bases and J by 2 bases, with 11 bases between.

V gene TRBV29-1 combines with J gene TRBJ2-5, with D unresolved. Trimming shortened V by 1 base and J by 2 bases, and 11 bases separated the two germline ends. The CDR3 has 14 amino acids. Germline values: CDR1 SQVTM, CDR2 ANQGSEA. The DNA of the CDR3 is TGCAGCGTTGAAGTTGGGTTGGGGCAAGAGACCCAGTACTTC. Amino acid sequence: CSVEVGLGQETQYF.

This clone was seen a handful of times. This sequence joins TRBV4-1 and TRBJ2-6; no clear D gene. The germline V and J ends were trimmed by 3 bases and 4 bases, with 7 bases remaining between them. This CDR3 comprises 14 residues. Germline assignment: CDR1 MGHRA and CDR2 YSYEKL. The CDR3 here is CASSHLYGANVLTF. The DNA of the CDR3 is TGCGCCAGCAGCCACCTCTACGGGGCCAACGTCCTGACTTTC.

The chain joins TRBV7-8 to TRBJ1-1; 7 nucleotides line up with TRBD1. This CDR3 is built from 16 residues. Trimming cost V 6 bases and J 5 bases; bases outside gene matches: 15. The germline CDR1 and CDR2 sequences are SGHVS and FQNEAQ. The CDR3 protein is CASREGGGAGETEAFF. DNA of the CDR3: TGTGCCAGCAGAGAAGGAGGGGGCGCGGGCGAGACTGAAGCTTTCTTT. Looking up the rest from reference TRBV7-8 and TRBJ1-1 gives the full variable domain: GAGVSQSPRYKVAKRGQDVALRCDPISGHVSLFWYQQALGQGPEFLTYFQNEAQLDKSGLPSDRFFAERPEGSVSTLKIQRTQQEDSAVYLCASREGGGAGETEAFFGQGTRLTVV.

This clone was picked up a small number of times. The chain carries TRBV15 and TRBJ2-1; D call uncertain. V was shortened by 0 bases and J by 11 bases, with 23 bases between the two germline ends. The CDR3 loop spans 17 amino acids. Germline V lookup: CDR1 LNHNV, CDR2 YYDKDF (reference sequence). This chain's CDR3 is CATSRDMFLDRGQQQFF. The CDR3 DNA is TGTGCCACCAGCAGAGATATGTTTCTAGATAGAGGCCAGCAGCAGTTCTTC.

The chain recombines TRBV5-6 with TRBJ2-3; D remains unclear. Trimming took off 4 bases at V and 3 bases at J, with 9 bases between the two ends. CDR1 is SGHDT, CDR2 YYEEEE, per germline. CDR3 size: 13 residues. The CDR3 here is CASSPGDTDTQYF. In DNA, the CDR3 is TGTGCCAGCAGCCCTGGGGATACAGATACGCAGTATTTT.